This TCR beta chain derives from a study of beta chain features in type 1 diabetes. Study-level points and caveats: Any PCR bias toward short templates would affect both groups alike. Diminished insertions and augmented deletions at VDJ junctions characterized type 1 diabetes patients.

The isolated RNA, all of it, was reverse transcribed, so expressed TCRB transcripts were what got sequenced. Profiled with immunoSEQ multiplex PCR; TCRdb holds only in-frame clones, not every one. Among some 410,000 clones listed, over 10% were seen once. In its sample, this clone was seen a few times. Its specificity is unknown. The clonotype originates from a woman aged 18-35 years in good health. Sequencing was performed on naive CD4+ T cells from blood.

The CDR3 region is CASSLYHGADTQYF. CDR3 DNA sequence: TGTGCCAGCAGCTTATACCACGGGGCAGATACGCAGTATTTT. This chain joins TRBV7-2 and TRBJ2-3, with D tentatively TRBD2 (5 bases). V was pared by 2 bases and J by 4 bases, with 10 bases between. This CDR3 is built from 14 residues. Germline CDR1 and CDR2: SGHTA and FQGNSA.